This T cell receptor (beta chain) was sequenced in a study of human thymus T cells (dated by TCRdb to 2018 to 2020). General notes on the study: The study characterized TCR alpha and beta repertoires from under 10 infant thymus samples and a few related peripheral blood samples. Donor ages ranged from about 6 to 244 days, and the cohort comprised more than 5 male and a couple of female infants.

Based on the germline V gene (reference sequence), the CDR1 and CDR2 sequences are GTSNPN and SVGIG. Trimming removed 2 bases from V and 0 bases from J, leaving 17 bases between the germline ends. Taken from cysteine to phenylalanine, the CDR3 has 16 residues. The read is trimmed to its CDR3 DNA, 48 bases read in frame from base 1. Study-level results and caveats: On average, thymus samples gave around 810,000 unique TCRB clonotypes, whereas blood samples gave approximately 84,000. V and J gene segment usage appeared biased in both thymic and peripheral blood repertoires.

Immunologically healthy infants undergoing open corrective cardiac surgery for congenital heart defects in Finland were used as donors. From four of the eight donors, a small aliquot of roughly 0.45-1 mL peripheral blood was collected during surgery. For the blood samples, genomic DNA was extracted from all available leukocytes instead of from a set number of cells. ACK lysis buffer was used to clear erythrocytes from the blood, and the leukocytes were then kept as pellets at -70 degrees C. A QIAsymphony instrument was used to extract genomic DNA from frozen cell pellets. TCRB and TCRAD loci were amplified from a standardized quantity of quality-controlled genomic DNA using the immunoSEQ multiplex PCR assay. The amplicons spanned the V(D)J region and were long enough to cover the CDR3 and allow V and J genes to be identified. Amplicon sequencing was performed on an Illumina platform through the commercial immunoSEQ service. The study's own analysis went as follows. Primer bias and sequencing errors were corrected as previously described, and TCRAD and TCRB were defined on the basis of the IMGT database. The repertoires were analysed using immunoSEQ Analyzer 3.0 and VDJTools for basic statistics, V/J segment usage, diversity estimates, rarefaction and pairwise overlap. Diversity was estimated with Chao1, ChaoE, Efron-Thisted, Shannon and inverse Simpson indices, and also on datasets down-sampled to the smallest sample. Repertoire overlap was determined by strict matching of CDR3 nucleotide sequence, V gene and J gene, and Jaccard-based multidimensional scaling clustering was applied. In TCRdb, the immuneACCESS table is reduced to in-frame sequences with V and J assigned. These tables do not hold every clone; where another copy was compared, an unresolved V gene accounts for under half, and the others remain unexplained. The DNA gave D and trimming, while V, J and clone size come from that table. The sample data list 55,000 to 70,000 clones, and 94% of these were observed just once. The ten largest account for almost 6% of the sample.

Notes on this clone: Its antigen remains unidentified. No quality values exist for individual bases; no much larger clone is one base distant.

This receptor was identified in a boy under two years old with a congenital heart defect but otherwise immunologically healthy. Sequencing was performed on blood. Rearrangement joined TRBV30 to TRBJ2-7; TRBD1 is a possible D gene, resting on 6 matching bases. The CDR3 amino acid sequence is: CAWSIQGPLSSYEQYF. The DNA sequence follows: TGTGCCTGGAGTATACAGGGCCCCTTGAGCTCCTACGAGCAGTACTTC.